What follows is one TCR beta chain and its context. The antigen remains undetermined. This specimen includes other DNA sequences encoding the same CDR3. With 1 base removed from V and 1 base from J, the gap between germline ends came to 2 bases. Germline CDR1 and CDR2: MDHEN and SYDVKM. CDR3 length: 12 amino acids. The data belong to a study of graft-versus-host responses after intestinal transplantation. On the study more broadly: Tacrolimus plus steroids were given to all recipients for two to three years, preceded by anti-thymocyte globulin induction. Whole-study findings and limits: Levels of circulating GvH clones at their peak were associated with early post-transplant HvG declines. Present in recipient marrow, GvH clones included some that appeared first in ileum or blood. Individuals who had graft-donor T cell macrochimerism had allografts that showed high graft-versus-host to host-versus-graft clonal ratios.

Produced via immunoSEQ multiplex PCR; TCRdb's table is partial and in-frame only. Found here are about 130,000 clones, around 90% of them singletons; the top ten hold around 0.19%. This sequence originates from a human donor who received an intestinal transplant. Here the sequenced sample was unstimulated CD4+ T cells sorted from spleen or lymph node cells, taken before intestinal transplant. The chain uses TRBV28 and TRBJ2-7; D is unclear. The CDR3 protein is CASSLLSYEQYF. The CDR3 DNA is TGTGCCAGCAGTTTATTATCCTACGAGCAGTACTTC.